Presented here are 18 T cell receptor beta chains from one specimen sequenced in a study of T-cell memory formation after mild COVID-19. TCRdb recomputed calls from the 5' RACE reads with MiXCR, one row per CDR3 protein. Here the sample spans 100,000 to 150,000 distinct CDR3 sequences, 5% to 6.5% being singletons. The sample comprised PBMCs or a T cell subset sorted from them (not recorded which). The receptors were sampled from an adult woman who had mild COVID-19 (a few samples of this study predate the infection). Cell type and time point are not known.

This clonotype was seen only a few times. The chain is built from TRBV18 and TRBJ2-1; the D is unclear. Germline CDR1 reads KGHSH; CDR2 reads LQKENI. The V end lost 1 base, the J end lost 0 bases, and 4 bases lay between the germline ends. CDR3 length: 14 amino acids. CDR3 sequence (DNA): TGTGCCAGCTCACCACTAAGCTCCTACAATGAGCAGTTCTTC. It translates to CASSPLSSYNEQFF.

This clonotype was seen ten or more times. The V gene is TRBV7-3, the J gene TRBJ2-1, with 8 nucleotides matching TRBD2. J lost 1 base, V lost 3 bases, and 2 bases had no gene match. Germline V gene sequence: CDR1 SGHTA, CDR2 FQGTGA. There are 15 residues in the CDR3. The CDR3: CASSFVAGSYNEQFF. The DNA of the CDR3 is TGTGCCAGCAGCTTCGTAGCGGGATCCTACAATGAGCAGTTCTTC. Complete variable domain (other parts from reference TRBV7-3 and TRBJ2-1): GAGVSQTPSNKVTEKGKYVELRCDPISGHTALYWYRQSLGQGPEFLIYFQGTGAADDSGLPNDRFFAVRPEGSVSTLKIQRTERGDSAVYLCASSFVAGSYNEQFFGPGTRLTVL.

The V and J genes are TRBV28 and TRBJ1-2, with unresolved D. Germline V gene lookup returns CDR1 MDHEN and CDR2 SYDVKM. V was pared by 3 bases and J by 6 bases, with 2 bases between. The CDR3 totals 10 residues. This CDR3 reads CASSFDGYTF. CDR3 nucleotides: TGTGCCAGCAGTTTTGATGGCTACACCTTC.

J is TRBJ1-1 and V is TRBV7-2; the D is unclear. V was cut by 5 bases and J by 1 base, with 11 bases left in between. Germline V gene data show CDR1 as SGHTA and CDR2 as FQGNSA. The CDR3 spans 14 residues. The CDR3 nucleotides are TGTGCCAGCAGCCCGATGACGGGGAACACTGAAGCTTTCTTT. Translating gives CASSPMTGNTEAFF. Looking up the rest from reference TRBV7-2 and TRBJ1-1 gives the full variable domain: GAGVSQSPSNKVTEKGKDVELRCDPISGHTALYWYRQSLGQGLEFLIYFQGNSAPDKSGLPSDRFSAERTGGSVSTLTIQRTQQEDSAVYLCASSPMTGNTEAFFGQGTRLTVV.

This clonotype was detected ten times or more. J is TRBJ2-2 and V is TRBV4-3; D is perhaps TRBD1 (5 bases). Germline V gene data show CDR1 as LGHNA and CDR2 as YSLEER. Trimming removed 0 bases from V and 4 bases from J, with 12 bases in between. The CDR3 runs 16 residues. CDR3 region: CASSQEGGHPTGELFF. Written as DNA, the CDR3 is TGCGCCAGCAGCCAAGAAGGTGGACACCCCACCGGGGAGCTGTTTTTT.

At least ten counts were recorded for this clonotype. The gene calls are TRBV12-3 or TRBV12-4 and TRBJ2-3; D unclear. The CDR3 consists of 15 residues. The germline V and J ends were trimmed by 0 bases and 2 bases, with 9 bases remaining between them. CDR3 in amino acids: CASSLAGRNTDTQYF. CDR3 DNA: TGTGCCAGCAGTTTAGCGGGTAGAAACACAGATACGCAGTATTTT.

This clonotype was picked up many times. The chain combines TRBV5-1 with TRBJ1-1, with TRBD1 matching 8 bases. The CDR3 has 17 amino acids. V shed 4 bases and J 5 bases; nucleotides not matched to a gene: 16. In germline, CDR1 is SGHRS, CDR2 YFSETQ. CDR3 in DNA: TGCGCCAGCAGCATTGGACAGGGTAATCTTCCAACAACTGAAGCTTTCTTT. The encoded protein is CASSIGQGNLPTTEAFF.

The J gene is TRBJ2-3, the V gene TRBV24-1; the match to TRBD2 covers 8 bases. The CDR3 extends over 15 amino acids. Germline CDR1 and CDR2: KGHDR and SFDVKD. V dropped 2 bases and J dropped 9; count of bases not matched to a gene: 9. The CDR3 is CATSDSGLAVYTQYF. In DNA form, the CDR3 reads TGTGCCACCAGTGATTCAGGACTAGCTGTATACACGCAGTATTTT.

The chain joins TRBV27 to TRBJ2-7; maybe TRBD1 (6 bases). CDR3 size: 15 residues. With 6 bases removed from V and 4 bases from J, the gap between germline ends came to 19 bases. Looked up from germline, CDR1 is MNHEY and CDR2 is SMNVEV (reference sequence). CDR3 nucleotides: TGTGCCAGCAGCTCGCCACTTATGGACAGATACGAGCAGTACTTC. As protein: CASSSPLMDRYEQYF.

This clonotype was counted between two and nine times. The V call is TRBV5-1, the J call TRBJ1-1; D might be TRBD1 (6 bases). The CDR3 loop spans 15 amino acids. V lost 2 bases to trimming and J lost 0 bases, with 11 bases between them. Germline CDR1 reads SGHRS; CDR2 reads YFSETQ. The CDR3 nucleotides read TGCGCCAGCAGCTTATCCGGGACACTGAACACTGAAGCTTTCTTT. As protein: CASSLSGTLNTEAFF.

This clonotype was seen many times. The CDR3 DNA reads as TGCGCCAGCAGCCCGGGGAGGACAGAAGCCAAAAACATTCAGTACTTC. Amino acids: CASSPGRTEAKNIQYF. This rearrangement joins TRBV5-1 to TRBJ2-4, with D perhaps assigned TRBD1 or TRBD2 (6 bases each). The germline V and J ends were trimmed by 4 bases and 0 bases, with 14 bases remaining between them. The CDR3 runs to 16 residues. Germline CDR1 SGHRS, CDR2 YFSETQ.

This clonotype was seen more than once but under ten times. The rearrangement joins TRBV9 to TRBJ2-3, with D tentatively TRBD1 or TRBD2 (5 bases each). Germline values: CDR1 SGDLS, CDR2 YYNGEE. Trimming shortened V by 3 bases and J by 6 bases, and 8 bases separated the two germline ends. CDR3 length: 12 amino acids. CDR3 nucleotides: TGTGCCAGCAGCGATGAGGGGGATACGCAGTATTTT. As protein: CASSDEGDTQYF.

The chain carries TRBV12-3 or TRBV12-4 and TRBJ1-1; D is undetermined. The V end was cut by 1 base, the J end by 1 base, with 10 bases between. The CDR3 extends over 15 amino acids. CDR3 loop: CASSLVRSANTEAFF. CDR3 coding DNA: TGTGCCAGCAGTTTAGTTAGGTCTGCGAACACTGAAGCTTTCTTT.

This clonotype was seen only a few times. CDR3: CASSVEDRPREQYF. As DNA, the CDR3 is TGTGCCAGCAGCGTAGAGGACAGACCCAGGGAGCAGTACTTC. The rearrangement links TRBV9 to TRBJ2-7; the D gene is possibly TRBD1 (6 bases). The CDR3 length is 14 residues. Between the trimmed V and J ends, which lost 0 bases and 7 bases, there was a span of 14 bases. Germline lookup yields CDR1 SGDLS and CDR2 YYNGEE.

In its sample, this clonotype was seen many times. V and J are TRBV30 and TRBJ2-3; D is unclear. The CDR3 runs 13 residues. V was shortened by 2 bases and J by 6 bases, with 12 bases between the two germline ends. The germline gives CDR1 GTSNPN, CDR2 SVGIG (reference sequence). The CDR3: CAWSPPFGDTQYF. DNA for the CDR3: TGTGCCTGGAGTCCCCCCTTCGGGGATACGCAGTATTTT.

This clonotype was counted a few times. The rearrangement joins TRBV4-2 to TRBJ2-1; a weak D match, TRBD2 (5 bases). This CDR3 region has 15 residues. Deletions cut 0 bases from V and 1 base from J, with 7 bases between. Germline V lookup: CDR1 LGHNA, CDR2 YNFKEQ. The CDR3 DNA follows: TGTGCCAGCAGCCAAGACCCGGGATCCTACAATGAGCAGTTCTTC. Encoded protein: CASSQDPGSYNEQFF.

The table lists this clonotype with many counts. The chain links TRBV5-1 to TRBJ2-2; 7 nucleotides match TRBD1. The germline V gene encodes CDR1 SGHRS and CDR2 YFSETQ. V was clipped by 2 bases and J by 7 bases; unmatched bases: 5. The CDR3 spans 14 residues. The CDR3 region is CASSLQGNGGELFF. The CDR3 bases are TGCGCCAGCAGCTTACAGGGGAACGGCGGGGAGCTGTTTTTT.

The sample holds a few counts of this clonotype. The chain couples TRBV7-2 to TRBJ2-1, with TRBD1 matching over 8 bases. The V gene's germline CDR1 is SGHTA and CDR2 FQGNSA. CDR3 length: 15 amino acids. The J segment lost 7 bases and the V segment lost 5 bases, leaving 10 bases of the junction unmatched. The CDR3 nucleotides are TGTGCCAGCAGCGAAAGACAGGGGAATTCTAATGAGCAGTTCTTC. This gives the protein CASSERQGNSNEQFF.